This record looks at one T cell receptor (beta chain) sequence and its context. The PCR contained 60 Vbeta and 13 Jbeta primers. Here immunoSEQ multiplex PCR was the method, and the copy in TCRdb shows in-frame clones only, minus some. The table shows a few hundred thousand clones, with over 75% occurring only once. This sample stems from a study of cytomegalovirus exposure and HLA in healthy donors. The CDR3 is made up of 15 amino acids. CDR1 is MNHNS and CDR2 is SASEGT in the germline V gene. Unmatched junction bases numbered 7, after V lost 3 bases and J lost 5 bases. The rearrangement uses TRBV6-1 and TRBJ2-5, with 9 positions matching TRBD1. Sequenced: PBMCs. This sequence was found in a girl aged 2-10 years in good health and CMV-seronegative. The CDR3 region has the DNA TGTGCCAGCAGTGACCCAGCGGGGACAGGGGAGACCCAGTACTTC. Translation: CASSDPAGTGETQYF.